These T cell receptor beta chains were read from a single sample in a study of blood T cell repertoires in COVID-19. Generated by immunoSEQ multiplex PCR, the TCRdb table keeps only in-frame clones and is missing some. The sample records about 220,000 clones, 60% to 85% being singletons. The specimen sequenced was peripheral blood. Receptors were obtained from a woman between 65 and 79 years old with acute or convalescent COVID-19. The CDR3 runs from the conserved cysteine through the conserved F or W. D genes are given only for firm matches. Some rows have no size entry. The others give once, few or many, or a class for an expanded clone.

j_call d_call clone_size v_call cdr3_aa cdr3_nt
TRBJ2-3 NA NA TRBV27 CASSLVAGRTDTQYF TGTGCCAGCAGTTTAGTGGCGGGGCGCACAGATACGCAGTATTTT
TRBJ2-4 TRBD2 NA TRBV28 CATLAGAKNIQYF TGTGCCACTCTAGCGGGAGCCAAAAACATTCAGTACTTC
TRBJ2-6 NA NA TRBV15 CATSRDKSSGANVLTF TGTGCCACCAGCAGAGATAAGAGCTCTGGGGCCAACGTCCTGACTTTC
TRBJ2-5 TRBD1 once TRBV15 CATSFRTGAETQYF TGTGCCACCAGTTTTCGGACAGGGGCAGAGACCCAGTACTTC
TRBJ2-5 NA NA TRBV5-1 CASSLTASGAQETQYF TGCGCCAGCAGCTTGACGGCTTCAGGGGCCCAAGAGACCCAGTACTTC
TRBJ2-3 NA NA TRBV27 CASSLLLDPDTQYF TGTGCCAGCAGTTTGTTGTTAGATCCAGATACGCAGTATTTT
TRBJ1-1 NA NA TRBV4-1 CASPPGVNTEAFF TGCGCCAGCCCCCCCGGGGTGAACACTGAAGCTTTCTTT
TRBJ2-3 TRBD2 NA TRBV11-2 CASSSRVGTSADTQYF TGTGCCAGCAGCTCTCGTGTGGGGACTAGCGCAGATACGCAGTATTTT
TRBJ2-4 NA NA TRBV2 CASSESEVAKNIQYF TGTGCCAGCAGTGAATCGGAGGTAGCCAAAAACATTCAGTACTTC
TRBJ2-7 NA once TRBV12-3/TRBV12-4 CASSVDPRGEQYF TGTGCCAGCAGCGTCGACCCGCGGGGAGAGCAGTACTTC
TRBJ1-2 NA NA TRBV5-1 CASSPLDSNSGGYTF TGCGCCAGCAGCCCCTTGGACAGTAACTCGGGGGGCTACACCTTC
TRBJ2-4 NA NA TRBV23-1 CASRGLLAKNIQYF TGCGCCAGCAGAGGACTGTTAGCCAAAAACATTCAGTACTTC
TRBJ2-3 TRBD1 NA TRBV10-1 CASSAQPGQGATDTQYF TGCGCCAGCAGCGCTCAACCGGGACAGGGGGCCACAGATACGCAGTATTTT
TRBJ1-1 NA NA TRBV18 CASSPLAGQSEAFF TGTGCCAGCTCACCTCTAGCTGGACAGTCTGAAGCTTTCTTT
TRBJ2-3 TRBD1 NA TRBV7-2 CASRLPTGDNTDTQYF TGTGCCAGCAGACTACCTACAGGGGACAACACAGATACGCAGTATTTT
TRBJ2-2 NA NA TRBV18 CASSPLQGTGELFF TGTGCCAGCTCACCACTGCAGGGCACCGGGGAGCTGTTTTTT
TRBJ2-1 NA once TRBV3-1/TRBV3-2 CASSLRGGASNEQFF TGTGCCAGCAGCCTAAGAGGGGGGGCTAGTAATGAGCAGTTCTTC
TRBJ1-2 TRBD1 NA TRBV29-1 CSVRDRGYGYTF TGCAGCGTTAGGGACAGGGGATATGGCTACACCTTC
TRBJ2-2 NA few TRBV10-3 CAISDAKPGNSGELFF TGTGCCATCAGTGACGCGAAACCAGGGAATTCCGGGGAGCTGTTTTTT
TRBJ1-1 TRBD1 NA TRBV5-1 CASSPRTGAGNTEAFF TGCGCCAGCAGCCCCAGGACAGGGGCGGGGAACACTGAAGCTTTCTTT
TRBJ2-7 NA NA TRBV10-1 CASSSPEGGIGEQYF TGCGCCAGCAGTTCACCGGAGGGTGGTATCGGCGAGCAGTACTTC
TRBJ2-3 TRBD2 once TRBV6-2/TRBV6-3 CASSYSTRTSGGALDTQYF TGTGCCAGCAGTTACTCAACCCGGACTAGCGGGGGGGCCCTAGATACGCAGTATTTT
TRBJ1-3 NA NA TRBV10-3 CAIRSAGGGNTIYF TGTGCCATCAGGTCCGCGGGAGGTGGAAACACCATATATTTT
TRBJ2-5 NA NA TRBV3-1/TRBV3-2 CASSRSLLREETQYF TGTGCCAGCAGCCGCAGCCTTTTAAGGGAGGAGACCCAGTACTTC
TRBJ1-2 TRBD1 NA TRBV6-5 CASSYQHTGGDGYTF TGTGCCAGCAGTTACCAGCACACAGGGGGCGATGGCTACACCTTC
TRBJ2-5 NA once TRBV29-1 CSVELEGQETQYF TGCAGCGTTGAATTGGAGGGGCAAGAGACCCAGTACTTC
TRBJ2-1 NA NA TRBV25-1 CASSESGGGYNEQFF TGTGCCAGCAGTGAATCCGGGGGAGGATACAATGAGCAGTTCTTC
TRBJ2-3 NA NA TRBV11-2 CASSPQADTQYF TGTGCCAGCAGCCCACAAGCAGATACGCAGTATTTT
TRBJ1-6 NA NA TRBV6-5 CASRGHNSYNSPLHF TGTGCCAGCAGGGGACACAACTCCTATAATTCACCCCTCCACTTT
TRBJ1-1 NA NA TRBV5-8 CASSLMGRGGNTEAFF TGTGCCAGCAGCTTGATGGGGAGGGGGGGGAACACTGAAGCTTTCTTT
TRBJ1-2 NA NA TRBV10-3 CAISESSGYGYTF TGTGCCATCAGTGAGTCGTCGGGCTATGGCTACACCTTC